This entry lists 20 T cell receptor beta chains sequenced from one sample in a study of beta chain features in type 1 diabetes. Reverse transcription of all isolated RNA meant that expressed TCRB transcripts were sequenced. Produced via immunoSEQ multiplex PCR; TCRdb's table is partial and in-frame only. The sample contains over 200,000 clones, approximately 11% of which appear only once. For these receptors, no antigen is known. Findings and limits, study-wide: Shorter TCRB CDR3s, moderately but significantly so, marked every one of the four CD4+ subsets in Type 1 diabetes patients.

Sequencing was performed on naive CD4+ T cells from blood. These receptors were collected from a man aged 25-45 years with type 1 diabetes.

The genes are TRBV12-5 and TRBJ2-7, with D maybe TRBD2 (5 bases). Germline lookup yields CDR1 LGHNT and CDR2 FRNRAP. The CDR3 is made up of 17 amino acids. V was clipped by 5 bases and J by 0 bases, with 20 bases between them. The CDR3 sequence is CASGPTFGLASSYEQYF. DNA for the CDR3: TGTGCTAGTGGTCCTACATTCGGACTTGCCAGCTCCTACGAGCAGTACTTC.

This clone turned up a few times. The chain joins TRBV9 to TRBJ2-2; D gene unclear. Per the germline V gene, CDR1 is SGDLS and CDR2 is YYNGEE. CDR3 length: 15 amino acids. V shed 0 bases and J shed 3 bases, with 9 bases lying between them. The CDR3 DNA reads TGTGCCAGCAGCGTAGCTAGTGGAGACACCGGGGAGCTGTTTTTT. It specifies CASSVASGDTGELFF.

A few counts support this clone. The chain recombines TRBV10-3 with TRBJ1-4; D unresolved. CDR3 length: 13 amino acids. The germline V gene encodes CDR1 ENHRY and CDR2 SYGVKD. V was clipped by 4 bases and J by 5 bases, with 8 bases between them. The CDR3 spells CAISAGKNEKLFF. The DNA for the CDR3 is TGTGCCATCAGTGCAGGAAAAAATGAAAAACTGTTTTTT.

CDR3 sequence: CAWSGGFQGNQPQHF. CDR3 coding DNA: TGTGCCTGGAGTGGGGGCTTTCAGGGAAATCAGCCCCAGCATTTT. The chain carries TRBV30 and TRBJ1-5; weak D call: TRBD1 (5 bases). The CDR3 covers 15 residues. V dropped 1 base and J dropped 4 bases, with 14 bases sitting between them. CDR1 is GTSNPN, CDR2 SVGIG, per germline (reference sequence).

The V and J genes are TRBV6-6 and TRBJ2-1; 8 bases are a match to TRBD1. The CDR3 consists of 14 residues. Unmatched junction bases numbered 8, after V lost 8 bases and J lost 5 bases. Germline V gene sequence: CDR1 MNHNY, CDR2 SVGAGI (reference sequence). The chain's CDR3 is CASSGDRPDNEQFF. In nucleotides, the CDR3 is TGTGCCAGCTCCGGGGACAGGCCAGACAATGAGCAGTTCTTC.

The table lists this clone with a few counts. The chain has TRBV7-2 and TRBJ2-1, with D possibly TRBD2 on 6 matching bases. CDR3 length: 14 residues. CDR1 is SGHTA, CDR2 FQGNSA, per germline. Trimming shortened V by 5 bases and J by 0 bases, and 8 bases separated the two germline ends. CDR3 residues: CASSGGSSYNEQFF. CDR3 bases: TGTGCCAGCAGCGGGGGGAGCTCCTACAATGAGCAGTTCTTC.

The CDR3 reads CAWTTGTYEQYF. CDR3 in DNA: TGTGCCTGGACGACAGGGACCTACGAGCAGTACTTC. The V gene is TRBV30, the J gene TRBJ2-7, with 7 positions matching TRBD1. The CDR3 consists of 12 residues. V trimming: 4 bases; J trimming: 2 bases; junction bases outside the gene matches: 2. The V gene's germline CDR1 is GTSNPN and CDR2 SVGIG (reference sequence).

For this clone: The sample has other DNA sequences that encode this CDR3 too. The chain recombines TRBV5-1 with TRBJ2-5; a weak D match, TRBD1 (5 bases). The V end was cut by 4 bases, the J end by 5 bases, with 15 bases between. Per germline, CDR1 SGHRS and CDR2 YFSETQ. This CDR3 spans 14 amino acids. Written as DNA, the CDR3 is TGCGCCAGCAGCCCAAGGGGCAGGGCGGAGACCCAGTACTTC. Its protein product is CASSPRGRAETQYF.

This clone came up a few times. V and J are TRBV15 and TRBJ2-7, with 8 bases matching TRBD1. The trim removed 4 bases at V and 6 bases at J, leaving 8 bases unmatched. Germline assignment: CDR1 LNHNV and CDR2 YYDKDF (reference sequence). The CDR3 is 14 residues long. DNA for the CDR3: TGTGCCACCAGCACCCGACAGGGGCAGAGCGAGCAGTACTTC. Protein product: CATSTRQGQSEQYF.

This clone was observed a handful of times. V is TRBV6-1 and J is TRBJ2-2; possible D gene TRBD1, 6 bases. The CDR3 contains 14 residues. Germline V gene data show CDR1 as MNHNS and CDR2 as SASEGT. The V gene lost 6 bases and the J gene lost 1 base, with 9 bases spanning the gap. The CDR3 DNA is TGTGCCAGCAGGGGACACCTGAACACCGGGGAGCTGTTTTTT. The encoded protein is CASRGHLNTGELFF.

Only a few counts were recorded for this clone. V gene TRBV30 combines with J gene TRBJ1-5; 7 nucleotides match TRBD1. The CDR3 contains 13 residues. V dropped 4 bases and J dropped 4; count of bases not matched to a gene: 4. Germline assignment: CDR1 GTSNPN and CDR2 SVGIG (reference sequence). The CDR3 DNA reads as TGTGCCTGGACGGGACAGAGAAATCAGCCCCAGCATTTT. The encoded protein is CAWTGQRNQPQHF.

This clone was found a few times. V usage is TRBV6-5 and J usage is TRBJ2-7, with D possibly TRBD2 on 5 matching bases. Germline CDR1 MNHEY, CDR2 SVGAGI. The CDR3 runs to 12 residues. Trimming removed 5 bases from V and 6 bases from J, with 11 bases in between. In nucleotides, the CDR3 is TGTGCCAGCAGTGAAGTAGCGATCGAGCAGTACTTC. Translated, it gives CASSEVAIEQYF.

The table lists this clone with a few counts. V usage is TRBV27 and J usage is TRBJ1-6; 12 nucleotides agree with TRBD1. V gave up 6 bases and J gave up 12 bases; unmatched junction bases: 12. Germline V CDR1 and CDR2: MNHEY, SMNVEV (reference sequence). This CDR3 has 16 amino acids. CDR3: CASSRVIGTGGLPLHF. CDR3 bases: TGTGCCAGCAGCCGAGTCATTGGGACAGGGGGCTTACCCCTCCACTTT.

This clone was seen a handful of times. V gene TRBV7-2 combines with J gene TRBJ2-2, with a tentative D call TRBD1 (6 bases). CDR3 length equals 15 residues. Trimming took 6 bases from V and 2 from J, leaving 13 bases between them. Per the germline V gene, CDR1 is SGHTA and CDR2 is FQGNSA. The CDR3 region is CASRRTGSNTGELFF. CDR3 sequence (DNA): TGTGCCAGCAGGCGTACAGGGAGTAACACCGGGGAGCTGTTTTTT.

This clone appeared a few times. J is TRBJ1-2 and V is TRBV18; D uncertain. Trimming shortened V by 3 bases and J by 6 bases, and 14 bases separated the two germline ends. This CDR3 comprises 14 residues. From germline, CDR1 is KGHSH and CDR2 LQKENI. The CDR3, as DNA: TGTGCCAGCTCACCGTCTCCGACTCTCGATGGCTACACCTTC. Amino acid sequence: CASSPSPTLDGYTF.

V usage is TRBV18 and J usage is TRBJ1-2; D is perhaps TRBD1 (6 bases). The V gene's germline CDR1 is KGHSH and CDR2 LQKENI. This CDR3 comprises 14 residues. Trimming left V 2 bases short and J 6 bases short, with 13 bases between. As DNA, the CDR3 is TGTGCCAGCTCACCAGATCAGGGGATACATGGCTACACCTTC. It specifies CASSPDQGIHGYTF.

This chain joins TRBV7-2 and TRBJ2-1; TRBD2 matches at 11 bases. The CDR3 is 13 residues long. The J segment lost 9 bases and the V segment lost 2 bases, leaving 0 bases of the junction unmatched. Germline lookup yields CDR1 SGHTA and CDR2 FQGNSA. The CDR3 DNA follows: TGTGCCAGCAGCTTACTAGCGGGGGGTGAGCAGTTCTTC. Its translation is CASSLLAGGEQFF.

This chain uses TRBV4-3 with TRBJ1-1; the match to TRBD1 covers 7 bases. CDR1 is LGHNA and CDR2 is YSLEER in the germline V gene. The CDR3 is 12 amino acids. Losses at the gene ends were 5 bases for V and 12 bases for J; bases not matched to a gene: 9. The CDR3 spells CASSKTGKASFF. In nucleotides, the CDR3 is TGCGCCAGCAGCAAGACAGGGAAAGCGTCTTTCTTT.

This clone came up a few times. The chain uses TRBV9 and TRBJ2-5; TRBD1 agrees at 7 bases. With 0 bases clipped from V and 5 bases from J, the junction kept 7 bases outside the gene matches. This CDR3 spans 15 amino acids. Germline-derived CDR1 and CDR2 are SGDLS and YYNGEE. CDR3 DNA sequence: TGTGCCAGCAGCGTAGAGTCAGGGGGTCGTGAGACCCAGTACTTC. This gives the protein CASSVESGGRETQYF.

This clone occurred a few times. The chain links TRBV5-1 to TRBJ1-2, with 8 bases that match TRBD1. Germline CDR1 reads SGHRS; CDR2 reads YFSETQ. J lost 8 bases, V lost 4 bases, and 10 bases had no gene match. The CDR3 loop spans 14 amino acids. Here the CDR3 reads CASSNPGQVYGYTF. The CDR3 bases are TGCGCCAGCAGCAATCCGGGACAGGTTTACGGCTACACCTTC.